This T cell receptor (beta chain) stems from a study of T cell changes during pregnancy in multiple sclerosis. Per germline, CDR1 MNHEY and CDR2 SMNVEV (reference sequence). Trimming took off 2 bases at V and 5 bases at J, with 10 bases between the two ends. This CDR3 has 14 amino acids. This clone has a single count. Method: immunoSEQ multiplex PCR; TCRdb's copy keeps in-frame clones and lacks some. Counted here are more than 85,000 clones, roughly 93% occurring once; the ten biggest clones make up 1.3% to 1.5%. The TCR comes from a female donor in good health, enrolled as a control in a pregnancy study. Sequencing was performed on peripheral blood, taken in the third trimester of pregnancy. V is TRBV27 and J is TRBJ2-1; possible D gene TRBD2, 6 bases. CDR3 DNA: TGTGCCAGCAGTTTAGCGGGACTCCACAATGAGCAGTTCTTC. This sequence encodes CASSLAGLHNEQFF.